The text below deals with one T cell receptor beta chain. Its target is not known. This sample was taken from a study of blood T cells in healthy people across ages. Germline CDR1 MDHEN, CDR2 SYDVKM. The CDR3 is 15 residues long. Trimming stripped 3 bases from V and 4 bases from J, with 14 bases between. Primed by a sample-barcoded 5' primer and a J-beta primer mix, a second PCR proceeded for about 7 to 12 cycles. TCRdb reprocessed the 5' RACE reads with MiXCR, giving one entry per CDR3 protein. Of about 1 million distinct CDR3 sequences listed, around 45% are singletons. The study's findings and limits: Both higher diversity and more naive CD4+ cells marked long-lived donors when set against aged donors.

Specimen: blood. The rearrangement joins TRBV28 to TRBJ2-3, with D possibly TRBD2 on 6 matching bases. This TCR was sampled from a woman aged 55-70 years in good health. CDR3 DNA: TGTGCCAGCAGTTTCTTTGCTACGGGGGCAGATACGCAGTATTTT. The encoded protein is CASSFFATGADTQYF.